This TCR beta chain was identified during a study of shared clonotypes between healthy human individuals. Trimming stripped 0 bases from V and 5 bases from J, with 17 bases between. Germline CDR1 reads LNHDA; CDR2 reads SQIVND (reference sequence). The CDR3 extends over 17 amino acids. As regards this clone: Its antigen is unidentified.

Overall study results and limits: The study generally estimated greater richness for naive than memory subsets.

TCRdb's copy holds only in-frame clones and misses some; the assay was immunoSEQ multiplex PCR. The table shows more than 2,000,000 clones, with 90% to 95% occurring only once. The TCR sequence derives from a man aged 18 to 35 in good health. Some clones in this sample may be carry-over from other donors' samples. Material for sequencing was naive CD4+ T cells from PBMCs. Subset here: CD45RA+ positively selected. V is TRBV19 and J is TRBJ2-1; TRBD2 is a possible D gene (5 bases). This CDR3 reads CASSIDGVRGLHNEQFF. CDR3 in DNA: TGTGCCAGTAGTATAGATGGAGTTAGAGGGCTCCACAATGAGCAGTTCTTC.